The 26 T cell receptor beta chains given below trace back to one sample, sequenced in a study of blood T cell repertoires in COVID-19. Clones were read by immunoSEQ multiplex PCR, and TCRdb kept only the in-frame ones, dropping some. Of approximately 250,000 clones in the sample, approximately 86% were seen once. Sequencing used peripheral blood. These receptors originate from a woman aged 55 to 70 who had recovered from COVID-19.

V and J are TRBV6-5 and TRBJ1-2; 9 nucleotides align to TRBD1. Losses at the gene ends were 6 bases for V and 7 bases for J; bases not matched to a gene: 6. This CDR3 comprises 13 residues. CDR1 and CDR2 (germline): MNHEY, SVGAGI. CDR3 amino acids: CASSWTGAFGYTF. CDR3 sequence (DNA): TGTGCCAGCAGCTGGACAGGGGCCTTTGGCTACACCTTC.

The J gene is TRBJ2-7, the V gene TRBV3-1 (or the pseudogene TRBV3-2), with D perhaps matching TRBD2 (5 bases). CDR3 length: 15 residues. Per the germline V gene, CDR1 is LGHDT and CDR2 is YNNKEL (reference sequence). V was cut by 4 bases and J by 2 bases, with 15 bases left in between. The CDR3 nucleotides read TGTGCCAGCAGCCCGCGCCCGGGGAGTCCCTACGAGCAGTACTTC. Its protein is CASSPRPGSPYEQYF.

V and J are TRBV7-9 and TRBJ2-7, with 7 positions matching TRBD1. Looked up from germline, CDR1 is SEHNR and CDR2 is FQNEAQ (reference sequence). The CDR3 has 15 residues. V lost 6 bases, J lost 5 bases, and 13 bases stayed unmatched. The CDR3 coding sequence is TGTGCCAGCAGAGGGAAAATCAGGACAGGAGACGAGCAGTACTTC. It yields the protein CASRGKIRTGDEQYF. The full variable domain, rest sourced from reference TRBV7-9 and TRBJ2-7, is DTGVSQNPRHKITKRGQNVTFRCDPISEHNRLYWYRQTLGQGPEFLTYFQNEAQLEKSRLLSDRFSAERPKGSFSTLEIQRTEQGDSAMYLCASRGKIRTGDEQYFGPGTRLTVT.

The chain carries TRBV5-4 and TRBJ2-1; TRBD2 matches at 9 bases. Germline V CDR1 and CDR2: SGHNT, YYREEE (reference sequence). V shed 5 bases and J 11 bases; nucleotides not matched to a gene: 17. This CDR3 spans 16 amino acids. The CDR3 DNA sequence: TGTGCCAGCAGGACTAGCGGACAGCGGGGGGAAGGGAAGCAGTTCTTC. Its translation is CASRTSGQRGEGKQFF.

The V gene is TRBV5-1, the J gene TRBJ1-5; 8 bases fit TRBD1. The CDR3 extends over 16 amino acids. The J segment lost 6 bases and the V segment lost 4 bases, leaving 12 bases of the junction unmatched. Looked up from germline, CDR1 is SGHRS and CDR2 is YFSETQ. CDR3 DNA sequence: TGCGCCAGCAGCCCGGAGGGGACAGGAGGTCTTCAGCCCCAGCATTTT. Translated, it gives CASSPEGTGGLQPQHF.

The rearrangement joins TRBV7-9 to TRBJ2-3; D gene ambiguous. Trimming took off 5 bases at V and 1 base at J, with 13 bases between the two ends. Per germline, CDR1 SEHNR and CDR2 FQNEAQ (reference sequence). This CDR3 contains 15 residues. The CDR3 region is CASSPDWMGTDTQYF. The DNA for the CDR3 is TGTGCCAGCAGCCCCGACTGGATGGGCACAGATACGCAGTATTTT. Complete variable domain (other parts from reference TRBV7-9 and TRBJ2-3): DTGVSQNPRHKITKRGQNVTFRCDPISEHNRLYWYRQTLGQGPEFLTYFQNEAQLEKSRLLSDRFSAERPKGSFSTLEIQRTEQGDSAMYLCASSPDWMGTDTQYFGPGTRLTVL.

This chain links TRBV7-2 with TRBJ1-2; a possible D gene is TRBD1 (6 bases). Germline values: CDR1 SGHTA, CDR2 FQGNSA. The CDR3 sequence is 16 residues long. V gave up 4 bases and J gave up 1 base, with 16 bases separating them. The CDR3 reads CASSSDRTTVNYGYTF. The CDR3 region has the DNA TGTGCCAGCAGCTCCGACAGGACCACCGTTAACTATGGCTACACCTTC.

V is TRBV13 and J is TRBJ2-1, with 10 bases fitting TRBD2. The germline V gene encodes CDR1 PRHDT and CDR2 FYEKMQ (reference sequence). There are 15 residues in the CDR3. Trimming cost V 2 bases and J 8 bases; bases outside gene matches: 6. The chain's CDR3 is CASSLRLAGGDEQFF. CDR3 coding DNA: TGTGCCAGCAGCTTACGATTAGCGGGGGGAGATGAGCAGTTCTTC.

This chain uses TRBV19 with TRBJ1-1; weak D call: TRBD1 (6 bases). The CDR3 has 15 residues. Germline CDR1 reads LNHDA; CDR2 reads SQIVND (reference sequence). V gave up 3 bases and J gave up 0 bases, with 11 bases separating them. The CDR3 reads CASSIIGGLNTEAFF. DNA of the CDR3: TGTGCCAGTAGTATTATAGGGGGTCTGAACACTGAAGCTTTCTTT.

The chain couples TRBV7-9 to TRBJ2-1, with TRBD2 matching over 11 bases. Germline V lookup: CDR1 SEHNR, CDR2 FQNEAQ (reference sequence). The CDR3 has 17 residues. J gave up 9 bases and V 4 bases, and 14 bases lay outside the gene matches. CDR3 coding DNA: TGTGCCAGCAGCTCCAATCCGGGACTAGCGGTTCGCACTGAGCAGTTCTTC. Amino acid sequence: CASSSNPGLAVRTEQFF.

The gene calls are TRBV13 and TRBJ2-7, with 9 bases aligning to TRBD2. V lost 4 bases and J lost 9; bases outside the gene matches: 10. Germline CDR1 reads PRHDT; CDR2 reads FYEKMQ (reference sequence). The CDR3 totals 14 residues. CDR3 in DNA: TGTGCCAGCAGCTCCTTCGCGGGGGGGCGGATGCAGTACTTC. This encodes CASSSFAGGRMQYF.

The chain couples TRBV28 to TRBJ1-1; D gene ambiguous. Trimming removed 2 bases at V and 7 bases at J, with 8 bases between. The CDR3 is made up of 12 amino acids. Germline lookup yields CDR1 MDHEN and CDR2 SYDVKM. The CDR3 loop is CASSLEAREAFF. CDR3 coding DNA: TGTGCCAGCAGTTTAGAGGCCCGTGAAGCTTTCTTT.

CDR3 amino acids: CASSLAVGQEEKLFF. DNA for the CDR3: TGTGCCAGCAGCTTGGCCGTCGGACAGGAGGAAAAACTGTTTTTT. V and J are TRBV5-5 and TRBJ1-4, with TRBD1 matching 7 bases. After removal of 0 bases from V and 8 bases from J, the junction contained 7 bases not matched to a gene. The CDR3 consists of 15 residues. Germline values: CDR1 SGHKS, CDR2 YYEKEE (reference sequence).

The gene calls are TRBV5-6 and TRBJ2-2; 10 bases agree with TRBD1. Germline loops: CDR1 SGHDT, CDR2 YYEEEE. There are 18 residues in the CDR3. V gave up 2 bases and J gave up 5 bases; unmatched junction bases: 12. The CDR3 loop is CASSFRRQGAVGTGELFF. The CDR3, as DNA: TGTGCCAGCAGCTTCCGTCGACAGGGGGCGGTCGGGACCGGGGAGCTGTTTTTT.

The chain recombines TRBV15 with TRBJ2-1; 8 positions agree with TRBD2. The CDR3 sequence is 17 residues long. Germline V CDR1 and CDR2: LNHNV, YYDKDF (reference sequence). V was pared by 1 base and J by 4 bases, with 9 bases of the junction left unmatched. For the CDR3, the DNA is TGTGCCACCAGCAGAGGACGAGGCAAGCGGGGGTACAATGAGCAGTTCTTC. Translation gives CATSRGRGKRGYNEQFF.

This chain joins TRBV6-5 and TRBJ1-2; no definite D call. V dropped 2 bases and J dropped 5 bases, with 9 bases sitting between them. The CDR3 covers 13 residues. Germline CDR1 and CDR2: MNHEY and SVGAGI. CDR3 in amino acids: CASSYRYSYGYTF. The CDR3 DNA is TGTGCCAGCAGTTACCGATACAGTTATGGCTACACCTTC.

This CDR3 reads CATGTGGVNTEAFF. The CDR3, as DNA: TGTGCCACCGGTACAGGGGGCGTGAACACTGAAGCTTTCTTT. This rearrangement joins TRBV15 to TRBJ1-1; TRBD1 matches at 9 bases. Germline lookup yields CDR1 LNHNV and CDR2 YYDKDF (reference sequence). The CDR3 has 14 residues. With V trimmed by 8 bases and J by 0 bases, 4 bases remained unmatched.

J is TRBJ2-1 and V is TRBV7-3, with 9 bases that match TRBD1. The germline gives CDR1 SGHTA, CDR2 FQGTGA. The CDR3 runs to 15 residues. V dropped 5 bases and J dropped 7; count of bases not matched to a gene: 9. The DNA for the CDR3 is TGTGCCAGCAGCGTTACCGACAGGGGGGGAAATGAGCAGTTCTTC. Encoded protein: CASSVTDRGGNEQFF.

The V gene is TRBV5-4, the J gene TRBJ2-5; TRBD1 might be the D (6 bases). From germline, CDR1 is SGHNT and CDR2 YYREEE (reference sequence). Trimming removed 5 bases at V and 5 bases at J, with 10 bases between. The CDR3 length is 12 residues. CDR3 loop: CASRGTRETQYF. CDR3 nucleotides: TGTGCCAGCAGAGGGACAAGGGAGACCCAGTACTTC.

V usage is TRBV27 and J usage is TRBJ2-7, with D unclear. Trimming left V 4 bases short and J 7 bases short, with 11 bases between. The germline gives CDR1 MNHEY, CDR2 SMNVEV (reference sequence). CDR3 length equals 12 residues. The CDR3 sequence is CASSSSPTEQYF. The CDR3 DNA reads TGTGCCAGCAGTTCCTCTCCTACGGAGCAGTACTTC.

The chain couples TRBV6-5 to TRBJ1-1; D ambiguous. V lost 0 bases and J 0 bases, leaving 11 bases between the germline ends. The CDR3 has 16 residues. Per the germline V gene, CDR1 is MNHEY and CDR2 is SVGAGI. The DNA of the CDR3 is TGTGCCAGCAGTTACTCTAGTGACATCATGAACACTGAAGCTTTCTTT. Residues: CASSYSSDIMNTEAFF.

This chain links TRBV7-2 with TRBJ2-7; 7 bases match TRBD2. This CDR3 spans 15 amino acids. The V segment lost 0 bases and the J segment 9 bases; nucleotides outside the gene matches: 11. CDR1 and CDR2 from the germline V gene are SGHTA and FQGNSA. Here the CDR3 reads CASSLAPQRGAGQYF. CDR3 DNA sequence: TGTGCCAGCAGCTTAGCTCCTCAGCGGGGAGCAGGGCAGTACTTC.

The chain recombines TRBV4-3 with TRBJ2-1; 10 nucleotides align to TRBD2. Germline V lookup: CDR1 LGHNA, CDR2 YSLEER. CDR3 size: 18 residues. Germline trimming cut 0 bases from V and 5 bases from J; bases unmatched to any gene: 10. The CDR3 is CASSQDPAGGRTNNEQFF. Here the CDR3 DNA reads TGCGCCAGCAGCCAAGACCCAGCGGGGGGGAGAACGAACAATGAGCAGTTCTTC.

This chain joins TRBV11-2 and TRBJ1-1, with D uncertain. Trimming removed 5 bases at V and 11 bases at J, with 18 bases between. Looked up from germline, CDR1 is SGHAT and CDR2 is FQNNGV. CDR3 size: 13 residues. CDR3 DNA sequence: TGTGCCAGCAGCAGCCCTTTGGGCCGAAGGGCTTTCTTT. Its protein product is CASSSPLGRRAFF.

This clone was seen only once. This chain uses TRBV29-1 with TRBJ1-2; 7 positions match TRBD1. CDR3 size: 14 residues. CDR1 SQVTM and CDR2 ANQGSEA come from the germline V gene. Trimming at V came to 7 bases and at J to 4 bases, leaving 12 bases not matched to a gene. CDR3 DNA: TGCAGCGCCGGGGACAGCTCAGGGGGCTATGGCTACACCTTC. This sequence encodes CSAGDSSGGYGYTF.

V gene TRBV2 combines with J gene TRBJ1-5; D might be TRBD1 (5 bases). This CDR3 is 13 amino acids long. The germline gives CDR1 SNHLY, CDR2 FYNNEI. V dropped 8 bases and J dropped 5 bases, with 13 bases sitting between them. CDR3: CASGGWGYQPQHF. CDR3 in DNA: TGTGCCAGCGGGGGGTGGGGGTATCAGCCCCAGCATTTT.